What follows are 19 T cell receptor beta chains derived from one specimen sequenced in a study of CD8 T cells in Susac syndrome. RNA amounts of roughly 0.5 to 1 ug underwent reverse transcription with random hexamers. A single record per CDR3 protein comes from TCRdb applying MiXCR to the immunoSEQ multiplex PCR reads. The sample shows roughly 150,000 distinct CDR3 sequences, roughly 94% of them seen only once. Source material: CD8+ T cells from PBMCs. Receptors were obtained from a human donor with multiple sclerosis.

The gene calls are TRBV11-2 and TRBJ1-6, with D tentatively TRBD1 (5 bases). CDR1 is SGHAT and CDR2 is FQNNGV in the germline V gene. The CDR3 contains 17 residues. Trimming took 4 bases from V and 10 from J, leaving 23 bases between them. The CDR3 DNA is TGTGCCAGCAGCTCCACAACAGGCCCCAGGGATTCATCACCCCTCCACTTT. Translating it yields CASSSTTGPRDSSPLHF.

This clonotype was seen a handful of times. This chain joins TRBV7-9 and TRBJ1-1; D unclear. The CDR3 has 12 residues. V lost 10 bases and J 1 base, leaving 10 bases between the germline ends. CDR1 and CDR2 from the germline V gene are SEHNR and FQNEAQ (reference sequence). Here the CDR3 DNA reads TGTGCCACCTCACGGGGGAACACTGAAGCTTTCTTT. Protein sequence: CATSRGNTEAFF.

This chain links TRBV9 with TRBJ2-1; no clear D gene. The germline V and J ends were trimmed by 4 bases and 0 bases, with 14 bases remaining between them. The CDR3 totals 16 residues. The V gene's germline CDR1 is SGDLS and CDR2 YYNGEE. The CDR3 loop reads CASSPRGLSSYNEQFF. The DNA for the CDR3 is TGTGCCAGCAGCCCTCGTGGCCTTAGCTCCTACAATGAGCAGTTCTTC. Full variable domain (remainder filled in from reference TRBV9 and TRBJ2-1): DSGVTQTPKHLITATGQRVTLRCSPRSGDLSVYWYQQSLDQGLQFLIQYYNGEERAKGNILERFSAQQFPDLHSELNLSSLELGDSALYFCASSPRGLSSYNEQFFGPGTRLTVL.

The chain uses TRBV14 and TRBJ1-5; unclear D gene. The V gene lost 0 bases and the J gene lost 4 bases, with 4 bases spanning the gap. CDR3 length equals 13 residues. Germline loops: CDR1 SGHDN, CDR2 FVKESK. CDR3 coding DNA: TGTGCCAGCAGCCAAGAAATGAATCAGCCCCAGCATTTT. This translates into CASSQEMNQPQHF.

This chain connects TRBV9 to TRBJ2-1, with TRBD2 identical over 9 bases. The CDR3 has 15 amino acids. The V and J ends lost 0 bases and 7 bases, in that order; junction bases with no gene match: 5. The germline V gene has CDR1 SGDLS and CDR2 YYNGEE. CDR3 sequence: CASSVDLAGRNEQFF. In DNA, the CDR3 is TGTGCCAGCAGCGTAGATCTAGCGGGGCGTAATGAGCAGTTCTTC.

V usage is TRBV9 and J usage is TRBJ2-1; no clear D. V lost 3 bases, J lost 10 bases, and 8 bases lay in between. The CDR3 is made up of 11 amino acids. Germline lookup yields CDR1 SGDLS and CDR2 YYNGEE. The CDR3 DNA is TGTGCCAGCAGCGACGGCATCGAGCAGTTCTTC. Translated: CASSDGIEQFF.

The chain is built from TRBV5-1 and TRBJ1-2; D gene uncertain. This CDR3 has 15 amino acids. Per the germline V gene, CDR1 is SGHRS and CDR2 is YFSETQ. Trimming pared 0 bases from V and 6 bases from J, leaving 15 bases between. The CDR3 region has the DNA TGCGCCAGCAGCTTGGCTAGCGGGCCGAGAGATGGCTACACCTTC. This gives the protein CASSLASGPRDGYTF.

The CDR3 loop reads CATSRPWAGQETQYF. The CDR3 DNA reads TGTGCCACCAGCAGACCATGGGCAGGGCAAGAGACCCAGTACTTC. The chain uses TRBV15 and TRBJ2-5; D is possibly TRBD1 (5 bases). Germline CDR1 is LNHNV and CDR2 is YYDKDF (reference sequence). CDR3 length equals 15 residues. V gave up 2 bases and J gave up 2 bases, with 12 bases separating them.

This chain joins TRBV5-1 and TRBJ1-1; D uncertain. The CDR3 has 15 residues. V shed 3 bases and J shed 2 bases, with 14 bases lying between them. In germline, CDR1 is SGHRS, CDR2 YFSETQ. In nucleotides, the CDR3 is TGCGCCAGCAGCTCCCGGTCGGGAAGCAACACTGAAGCTTTCTTT. Amino acids: CASSSRSGSNTEAFF.

The chain is built from TRBV5-6 and TRBJ2-6; TRBD2 might be the D (5 bases). The ends were cut back, 4 bases at V and 2 bases at J, with 13 bases in the middle. This CDR3 has 16 amino acids. The germline V gene has CDR1 SGHDT and CDR2 YYEEEE. CDR3 protein: CASSQRRGPGANVLTF. The CDR3 DNA reads TGTGCCAGCAGCCAGCGGCGCGGGCCTGGGGCCAACGTCCTGACTTTC.

The V and J genes are TRBV6-2 or TRBV6-3 and TRBJ2-1, with 8 bases that match TRBD2. Germline V gene sequence: CDR1 MNHEY, CDR2 SVGEGT. The ends lost 0 bases at V and 3 bases at J; junction bases unmatched: 1. CDR3 size: 15 residues. CDR3 amino acids: CASSYSAGGYNEQFF. CDR3 in DNA: TGTGCCAGCAGTTACTCGGCGGGGGGCTACAATGAGCAGTTCTTC.

The V call is TRBV23-1, the J call TRBJ1-1; perhaps TRBD1 as D (6 bases). TRBV23-1 counts as an open reading frame of uncertain function. V gave up 8 bases and J gave up 0 bases, with 13 bases separating them. This CDR3 region has 14 residues. Here the CDR3 DNA reads TGCGCCAGCGAAGGGGGTCGCATGAACACTGAAGCTTTCTTT. Amino acids: CASEGGRMNTEAFF.

V is TRBV12-3 or TRBV12-4 and J is TRBJ1-6, with a tentative D call TRBD1 (6 bases). Trimming took off 8 bases at V and 13 bases at J, with 24 bases between the two ends. CDR3 length: 15 amino acids. CDR3 DNA: TGTGCCAGCGTACGGAGTGGACAGATGAGGATGCCCCTCCACTTT. The encoded protein is CASVRSGQMRMPLHF.

The V and J genes are TRBV12-3 or TRBV12-4 and TRBJ2-7; D unresolved. The V end lost 3 bases, the J end lost 4 bases, and 7 bases lay between the germline ends. The CDR3 loop spans 12 amino acids. CDR3: CASSLTEYEQYF. In DNA form, the CDR3 reads TGTGCCAGCAGTTTGACCGAATACGAGCAGTACTTC.

V gene TRBV9 combines with J gene TRBJ1-1; a weak D match, TRBD1 (5 bases). The CDR3 is 17 amino acids. Trimming pared 4 bases from V and 7 bases from J, leaving 26 bases between. Germline CDR1 and CDR2: SGDLS and YYNGEE. Here the CDR3 reads CASSPRGRVGRGSEAFF. Here the CDR3 DNA reads TGTGCCAGCAGCCCACGAGGCCGGGTGGGGCGCGGGAGTGAAGCTTTCTTT.

V and J are TRBV21-1 and TRBJ2-1. TRBV21-1 counts as a pseudogene. The CDR3 is made up of 12 amino acids. CDR3 bases: TGTGCCAGGACGTACCTGGTACGGGAGCAGTTCTTC. It translates to CARTYLVREQFF.

This sequence joins TRBV7-8 and TRBJ1-1, with a tentative D call TRBD1 (5 bases). V lost 4 bases and J 1 base, leaving 13 bases between the germline ends. The germline V gene encodes CDR1 SGHVS and CDR2 FQNEAQ. The CDR3 length is 15 residues. This CDR3 is CASSYPGTTNTEAFF. The CDR3 DNA is TGTGCCAGCAGCTACCCCGGGACTACGAACACTGAAGCTTTCTTT.

The rearrangement joins TRBV9 to TRBJ1-2; tentative D call: TRBD1 (6 bases). CDR3 size: 13 residues. CDR1 and CDR2 (germline): SGDLS, YYNGEE. Trimming cost V 4 bases and J 8 bases, with 15 bases left between them. The CDR3 DNA reads as TGTGCCAGCAGCCTGCGGGACACCTGGGGCTACACCTTC. Amino acid sequence: CASSLRDTWGYTF.

In this sample, this clonotype turned up a few times. The chain recombines TRBV12-3 or TRBV12-4 with TRBJ1-1; no clear D gene. This CDR3 is 12 amino acids long. Trimming removed 8 bases from V and 3 bases from J, with 10 bases in between. CDR3 sequence reads: CASSGGYTEAFF. CDR3 in DNA: TGTGCCAGCTCTGGCGGGTACACTGAAGCTTTCTTT.